This TCR beta chain was retrieved from a study of T cells after yellow fever vaccination. Conversion of TCR transcripts into cDNA relied on 5'RACE template switching, which added a universal primer site and UMIs. From the 5' RACE reads, TCRdb called clonotypes with MiXCR, one entry per CDR3 protein. The sample consists of about 580,000 distinct CDR3 sequences, about a sixth of them appearing once. Overall study results and limits: Bulk-population clonotypes that are abundant could appear as contaminants in FACS-sorted repertoires.

This clonotype has more than one count but fewer than ten. The antigen is undetermined. Germline V lookup: CDR1 SGHTA, CDR2 FQGNSA. The CDR3 has 15 residues. V was trimmed by 5 bases and J by 0 bases, leaving 11 bases between them. This material consisted of PBMCs, taken around 5 days after the first yellow fever vaccination. The clonotype comes from a man aged 18 to 30 who received the YFV17D yellow fever vaccine. The rearrangement joins TRBV7-2 to TRBJ1-3; D gene unclear. The chain's CDR3 is CASSKQKISGNTIYF. As DNA, the CDR3 is TGTGCCAGCAGCAAACAGAAGATCTCTGGAAACACCATATATTTT.